The rows below give T cell receptor beta chains drawn from one sample of a study of blood T cell repertoires in COVID-19. This table comes from immunoSEQ multiplex PCR, and its TCRdb copy is limited to in-frame clones, with some not included. The sample includes about 210,000 clones, about 76% of them seen just once. Sequencing used PBMCs or T cells enriched from blood (not recorded which). These receptors were taken from a woman between 45 and 60 years old with acute COVID-19. Each CDR3 is given with its conserved first and last residue. Each record gives: clone size, D gene, J gene, CDR3 length, V gene, CDR3 DNA, CDR3 protein. D genes are given only for firm matches. Expanded clones are given a class, and other clones once, few, many or no size at all.

>.|TRBD2|TRBJ2-7|14|TRBV7-2
TGTGCCAGCAGCCCGGGACTGCGGGGGGACGAGCAGTACTTC
CASSPGLRGDEQYF
>once|.|TRBJ1-3|15|TRBV7-2
TGTGCCAGCAGCTTAGACTGGGCAGGGAGAAACACCATATATTTT
CASSLDWAGRNTIYF
>few|TRBD1|TRBJ1-5|13|TRBV5-1
TGCGCCAGCAGCGTGGGACAGGGCTTGCCCCAGCATTTT
CASSVGQGLPQHF
>.|.|TRBJ1-2|13|TRBV30
TGTGCCTGGAGGCCGGTCCAGACGGGGGGCTACACCTTC
CAWRPVQTGGYTF
>.|TRBD2|TRBJ2-3|15|TRBV27
TGTGCCAGCAGTAATTTAGCGGGGTACACAGATACGCAGTATTTT
CASSNLAGYTDTQYF
>.|.|TRBJ2-7|14|TRBV4-2
TGTGCCAGCAGCCCGGACTGGCAGGCCTACGAGCAGTACTTC
CASSPDWQAYEQYF
>.|.|TRBJ1-2|14|TRBV7-2
TGTGCCAGCAGCGCTTTTGGGGAGGTCGGTGGCTACACCTTC
CASSAFGEVGGYTF
>.|.|TRBJ2-3|15|TRBV11-2
TGTGCCAGCAGCTTAAGGAGGGGGCGCAGAGATACGCAGTATTTT
CASSLRRGRRDTQYF
>.|.|TRBJ1-2|13|TRBV11-3
TGTGCCAGCATCGATTCCCGGGGTGGTGGCTACACCTTC
CASIDSRGGGYTF
>.|TRBD1|TRBJ1-2|16|TRBV27
TGTGCCAGCGGCCGGACAGGAGCCCTCTCCAACTATGGCTACACCTTC
CASGRTGALSNYGYTF
>.|TRBD1|TRBJ2-1|17|TRBV27
TGTGCCAGCAGTCCTCCCGGATTCCGGGACAGATACAATGAGCAGTTCTTC
CASSPPGFRDRYNEQFF
>.|.|TRBJ2-5|15|TRBV3-1/TRBV3-2
TGTGCCAGCAGCCAACGAGGGGCGGGGGCTGGGACCCAGTACTTC
CASSQRGAGAGTQYF
>.|TRBD1|TRBJ1-2|16|TRBV5-4
TGTGCCAGCAGCCTCACGGGACAGGGGATCGACTATGGCTACACCTTC
CASSLTGQGIDYGYTF
>.|TRBD1|TRBJ2-2|16|TRBV5-4
TGTGCCAGCAGCCCCCCGGGACAGGGGTCCACCGGGGAGCTGTTTTTT
CASSPPGQGSTGELFF
>many|TRBD1|TRBJ1-1|14|TRBV5-4
TGTGCCAGCAGCGCTGGGACAGGGGCTTCTGAAGCTTTCTTT
CASSAGTGASEAFF
>.|TRBD1|TRBJ2-2|16|TRBV19
TGTGCCAGTAGTATGGACAGGGGAATCGAAGGCGGGGAGCTGTTTTTT
CASSMDRGIEGGELFF
>.|.|TRBJ2-3|14|TRBV6-2/TRBV6-3
TGTGCCAGCAGTACAGGCATTCACACAGATACGCAGTATTTT
CASSTGIHTDTQYF
>.|TRBD1|TRBJ2-1|15|TRBV7-6
TGTGCCAGCAGCCTTGGACAGGGCTCCTACAATGAGCAGTTCTTC
CASSLGQGSYNEQFF
>.|.|TRBJ2-7|13|TRBV19
TGTGCCAGTAGTATTAGCCCCCGAGGGGAGCAGTACTTC
CASSISPRGEQYF
>.|TRBD1|TRBJ1-6|15|TRBV18
TGTGCCAGCTCACCACAGACAGGGCCCAATTCACCCCTCCACTTT
CASSPQTGPNSPLHF
>.|.|TRBJ1-5|14|TRBV18
TGTGCCAGCTCACCAGGAAGGGGAAATCAGCCCCAGCATTTT
CASSPGRGNQPQHF
>once|TRBD1|TRBJ2-2|17|TRBV11-2
TGTGCCAGCAGCGTACCCCCGGGACAGGGACACACCGGGGAGCTGTTTTTT
CASSVPPGQGHTGELFF
>.|.|TRBJ1-5|12|TRBV3-1/TRBV3-2
TGTGCCAGCAGCCGCCTCGGGGGGCCCCAGCATTTT
CASSRLGGPQHF
>.|.|TRBJ1-3|18|TRBV9
TGTGCCAGCAGCGTAACCCCGGGAGGTCATGGCTCTGGAAACACCATATATTTT
CASSVTPGGHGSGNTIYF
>.|.|TRBJ1-6|15|TRBV11-2
TGTGCCAGCACCCCGATACAGGGAATCGGCTCACCCCTCCACTTT
CASTPIQGIGSPLHF
>few|TRBD2|TRBJ2-3|15|TRBV19
TGTGCCAGTAGTATAGGCGGGAGGGCAGCAGATACGCAGTATTTT
CASSIGGRAADTQYF
>few|TRBD1|TRBJ2-7|13|TRBV28
TGTGCCAGCAATGAGGGACAGTTCTACGAGCAGTACTTC
CASNEGQFYEQYF
>.|TRBD1|TRBJ2-5|17|TRBV24-1
TGTGCCACCAGTGATCCGTCGGGACAGGGCTCGGGGGAGACCCAGTACTTC
CATSDPSGQGSGETQYF
>.|.|TRBJ2-7|14|TRBV27
TGTGCCAGCAGCCTATTGACAACCTCCTACGAGCAGTACTTC
CASSLLTTSYEQYF
>.|.|TRBJ1-1|12|TRBV28
TGTGCCAGCAGTACGGGGAACACTGAAGCTTTCTTT
CASSTGNTEAFF
>.|TRBD1|TRBJ1-1|14|TRBV19
TGTGCCAGTAGTCCAGCACAGGGGTTCACTGAAGCTTTCTTT
CASSPAQGFTEAFF
>.|TRBD2|TRBJ2-1|16|TRBV6-2/TRBV6-3
TGTGCCAGCATCCCACGAGCGGGAGGGGGCTACAATGAGCAGTTCTTC
CASIPRAGGGYNEQFF
>.|TRBD2|TRBJ2-1|14|TRBV12-5
TGTGCTAGTGGTTTGAGGCTAGCGGGGGATGAGCAGTTCTTC
CASGLRLAGDEQFF
>few|.|TRBJ1-1|13|TRBV11-2
TGTGCCAGCAGCTTGACACTGAACACTGAAGCTTTCTTT
CASSLTLNTEAFF
>.|.|TRBJ2-7|15|TRBV9
TGTGCCAGCAGCGTAGCGGGCAGGGCCTTGGATGAGCAGTACTTC
CASSVAGRALDEQYF
>.|TRBD2|TRBJ2-7|15|TRBV2
TGTGCCAGCAGGGTCTGGGCGGGAGATTCCTACGAGCAGTACTTC
CASRVWAGDSYEQYF
>.|.|TRBJ1-2|15|TRBV4-3
TGCGCCAGCAGCCAAGATGGGCTTCCCTTAAAGGGCTACACCTTC
CASSQDGLPLKGYTF
>.|.|TRBJ2-5|14|TRBV5-1
TGCGCCAGCAGCTTGGGAGGCGGGCAAGAGACCCAGTACTTC
CASSLGGGQETQYF
>.|.|TRBJ2-5|14|TRBV2
TGTGCCAGCAGTGATTCACAGGCCGAAGAGACCCAGTACTTC
CASSDSQAEETQYF
>.|TRBD1|TRBJ1-5|14|TRBV7-8
TGTGCCAGCAGCCAGGGACAGTACAATCAGCCCCAGCATTTT
CASSQGQYNQPQHF
>.|.|TRBJ1-2|13|TRBV4-1
TGCGCCAGCAGCCAAGATATCAACTATGGCTACACCTTC
CASSQDINYGYTF
>.|.|TRBJ2-2|14|TRBV19
TGTGCCAGTAGTTCGGGATTCTTCACCGGGGAGCTGTTTTTT
CASSSGFFTGELFF
>once|.|TRBJ1-6|17|TRBV4-3
TGCGCCAGCAGCCAAGAAGCGGGGAACGGCTATAATTCACCCCTCCACTTT
CASSQEAGNGYNSPLHF
>.|.|TRBJ1-5|16|TRBV7-2
TGTGCCAGCAGCTTAGCGCCGGGGGACGTCAATCAGCCCCAGCATTTT
CASSLAPGDVNQPQHF
>.|TRBD1|TRBJ1-6|13|TRBV27
TGTGCCAGCAGAGACAGGGAGGCTTCACCCCTCCACTTT
CASRDREASPLHF
>.|.|TRBJ1-1|15|TRBV7-2
TGTGCCAGCAGCCCCAATAGCGCCCTGAACACTGAAGCTTTCTTT
CASSPNSALNTEAFF